This passage covers 23 T cell receptor beta chains from one sample sequenced in a study of OX40 agonist ivuxolimab in advanced cancers. Sequencing used immunoSEQ multiplex PCR; TCRdb keeps in-frame clones, though not all of them. The sample carries some 80,000 clones, about 87% recorded once. The sample here was CD4+ or CD8+ T cells sorted from blood, taken in a trial of the OX40 agonist ivuxolimab. All receptors derive from an adult with an advanced solid tumor such as melanoma, head and neck, liver or kidney cancer.

The chain couples TRBV5-1 to TRBJ1-4; 8 bases are a match to TRBD1. Trimming removed 4 bases from V and 7 bases from J; junction bases left unmatched: 9. In germline, CDR1 is SGHRS, CDR2 YFSETQ. The CDR3 loop spans 15 amino acids. CDR3 in DNA: TGCGCCAGCAGCGACCAGCAGGGGGCGAGTGAAAAACTGTTTTTT. Residues: CASSDQQGASEKLFF. The full variable domain, rest sourced from reference TRBV5-1 and TRBJ1-4, is KAGVTQTPRYLIKTRGQQVTLSCSPISGHRSVSWYQQTPGQGLQFLFEYFSETQRNKGNFPGRFSGRQFSNSRSEMNVSTLELGDSALYLCASSDQQGASEKLFFGSGTQLSVL.

The chain combines TRBV18 with TRBJ1-4; weak D call: TRBD1 (6 bases). Trimming stripped 0 bases from V and 5 bases from J, with 16 bases between. Germline lookup yields CDR1 KGHSH and CDR2 LQKENI. CDR3 length: 17 amino acids. The CDR3 bases are TGTGCCAGCTCACCACCCGGGGGCGGAGGATTGAATGAAAAACTGTTTTTT. This codes for CASSPPGGGGLNEKLFF.

The V call is TRBV6-6, the J call TRBJ2-7; 8 bases match TRBD1. V lost 7 bases and J lost 0; bases outside the gene matches: 5. The CDR3 has 14 residues. CDR1 and CDR2 (germline): MNHNY, SVGAGI (reference sequence). The CDR3 region is CASIQGASSYEQYF. DNA of the CDR3: TGTGCCAGCATCCAGGGGGCTAGCTCCTACGAGCAGTACTTC.

This clone was detected only once. This chain links TRBV2 with TRBJ2-1; D not resolved. Per germline, CDR1 SNHLY and CDR2 FYNNEI. Trimming removed 1 base from V and 3 bases from J, with 4 bases in between. The CDR3 has 13 amino acids. CDR3 region: CASSEGDYNEQFF. The CDR3 DNA follows: TGTGCCAGCAGTGAAGGAGACTACAATGAGCAGTTCTTC.

The chain combines TRBV19 with TRBJ2-1; D ambiguous. CDR1 is LNHDA, CDR2 SQIVND, per germline (reference sequence). V dropped 1 base and J dropped 2 bases, with 12 bases sitting between them. This CDR3 has 16 amino acids. CDR3 bases: TGTGCCAGTAGTATAGCAGAAAGGCAGACCTACAATGAGCAGTTCTTC. Translation: CASSIAERQTYNEQFF.

The chain couples TRBV11-2 to TRBJ2-6; 8 nucleotides match TRBD2. Germline V CDR1 and CDR2: SGHAT, FQNNGV. The trim removed 4 bases at V and 3 bases at J, leaving 5 bases unmatched. The CDR3 is made up of 16 amino acids. CDR3 nucleotide sequence: TGTGCCAGCAGCTCCGGACTAGCTGGTGGGGCCAACGTCCTGACTTTC. Protein sequence: CASSSGLAGGANVLTF.

The chain employs TRBV18 and TRBJ2-7, with D tentatively TRBD2 (6 bases). Germline assignment: CDR1 KGHSH and CDR2 LQKENI. Trimming cost V 6 bases and J 4 bases, with 22 bases left between them. The CDR3 spans 16 residues. As DNA, the CDR3 is TGTGCCAGCTCTCCCAACGGGGGACTTAACACATACGAGCAGTACTTC. Protein product: CASSPNGGLNTYEQYF.

The rearrangement links TRBV30 to TRBJ1-1; 8 nucleotides line up with TRBD1. The V gene end was trimmed by 3 bases and the J gene end by 3 bases; junction bases not matched to a gene: 3. The CDR3 totals 13 residues. Germline values: CDR1 GTSNPN, CDR2 SVGIG (reference sequence). The CDR3 sequence is CAWRVTGDTEAFF. The CDR3 DNA follows: TGTGCCTGGAGAGTGACAGGGGACACTGAAGCTTTCTTT.

The rearrangement uses TRBV12-5 and TRBJ1-3; no clear D gene. Germline V gene data show CDR1 as LGHNT and CDR2 as FRNRAP. The CDR3 has 17 residues. Trimming took off 4 bases at V and 0 bases at J, with 16 bases between the two ends. The CDR3 DNA sequence: TGTGCTAGTGGTTCAACTATGGGGTTTTCCTCTGGAAACACCATATATTTT. Protein product: CASGSTMGFSSGNTIYF.

The chain recombines TRBV28 with TRBJ2-7; no definite D call. CDR3 length equals 12 residues. CDR1 and CDR2 (germline): MDHEN, SYDVKM. V was pared by 2 bases and J by 2 bases, with 4 bases between. The CDR3 nucleotides read TGTGCCAGCAGTTTACCCCCCTACGAGCAGTACTTC. Residues: CASSLPPYEQYF.

The CDR3 bases are TGTGCCTGGAGTCTCGGTGGGCCCGATAATTCACCCCTCCACTTT. Its protein is CAWSLGGPDNSPLHF. The chain is built from TRBV30 and TRBJ1-6; unclear D gene. The CDR3 consists of 15 residues. V lost 2 bases and J 5 bases, leaving 13 bases between the germline ends. Germline loops: CDR1 GTSNPN, CDR2 SVGIG (reference sequence).

The chain recombines TRBV9 with TRBJ2-3; D is unclear. Trimming took off 4 bases at V and 0 bases at J, with 9 bases between the two ends. The CDR3 has 14 residues. Germline V gene sequence: CDR1 SGDLS, CDR2 YYNGEE. The CDR3 protein is CASSQIGSTDTQYF. CDR3 nucleotides: TGTGCCAGCAGCCAAATAGGGAGCACAGATACGCAGTATTTT.

The chain carries TRBV19 and TRBJ1-1, with a tentative D call TRBD1 (6 bases). Germline CDR1 reads LNHDA; CDR2 reads SQIVND (reference sequence). The CDR3 has 14 residues. Between the trimmed V and J ends, which lost 4 bases and 1 base, there was a span of 10 bases. CDR3 DNA: TGTGCCAGTAGTAATGGACAGTCGAACACTGAAGCTTTCTTT. As protein: CASSNGQSNTEAFF. Full variable domain (outside the CDR3, taken from reference TRBV19 and TRBJ1-1): DGGITQSPKYLFRKEGQNVTLSCEQNLNHDAMYWYRQDPGQGLRLIYYSQIVNDFQKGDIAEGYSVSREKKESFPLTVTSAQKNPTAFYLCASSNGQSNTEAFFGQGTRLTVV.

In this sample, this clone turned up once. CDR3 protein: CASSIARGTSGRRDEQFF. For the CDR3, the DNA is TGTGCCAGTAGTATAGCCCGCGGGACTAGCGGGAGAAGGGATGAGCAGTTCTTC. The genes are TRBV19 and TRBJ2-1; 14 bases fit TRBD2. V shed 1 base, J shed 8 bases, and the junction held 10 bases outside the gene matches. The CDR3 is made up of 18 amino acids. CDR1 is LNHDA, CDR2 SQIVND, per germline (reference sequence). The variable domain in full, with the rest retrieved from reference TRBV19 and TRBJ2-1, is DGGITQSPKYLFRKEGQNVTLSCEQNLNHDAMYWYRQDPGQGLRLIYYSQIVNDFQKGDIAEGYSVSREKKESFPLTVTSAQKNPTAFYLCASSIARGTSGRRDEQFFGPGTRLTVL.

The chain joins TRBV5-1 to TRBJ1-6, with 8 bases fitting TRBD1. V shed 4 bases, J shed 7 bases, and the junction held 7 bases outside the gene matches. Germline V lookup: CDR1 SGHRS, CDR2 YFSETQ. The CDR3 is made up of 15 amino acids. In DNA form, the CDR3 reads TGCGCCAGCAGCCCAGCGACAGGGGAGAATTCACCCCTCCACTTT. It encodes CASSPATGENSPLHF.

The V and J genes are TRBV18 and TRBJ2-3; TRBD2 matches at 8 bases. This CDR3 region has 13 residues. Germline V CDR1 and CDR2: KGHSH, LQKENI. Germline trimming cut 8 bases from V and 7 bases from J; bases unmatched to any gene: 8. The DNA for the CDR3 is TGTGCCAGCCTAGATGGGACTAGAAATACGCAGTATTTT. It encodes CASLDGTRNTQYF.

The chain couples TRBV5-1 to TRBJ1-1; D is perhaps TRBD1 (6 bases). CDR1 SGHRS and CDR2 YFSETQ come from the germline V gene. The CDR3 has 14 amino acids. V lost 5 bases, J lost 3 bases, and 14 bases lay in between. CDR3 in amino acids: CASRPQGLDTEAFF. The CDR3 bases are TGCGCCAGCAGACCACAGGGACTGGACACTGAAGCTTTCTTT. Using reference TRBV5-1 and TRBJ1-1 for the parts outside the CDR3, the full variable domain is KAGVTQTPRYLIKTRGQQVTLSCSPISGHRSVSWYQQTPGQGLQFLFEYFSETQRNKGNFPGRFSGRQFSNSRSEMNVSTLELGDSALYLCASRPQGLDTEAFFGQGTRLTVV.

The chain couples TRBV6-5 to TRBJ2-7, with 7 bases fitting TRBD1. With V trimmed by 6 bases and J by 3 bases, 8 bases remained unmatched. CDR1 and CDR2 (germline): MNHEY, SVGAGI. This CDR3 region has 14 residues. CDR3 sequence reads: CASSSDRKNYEQYF. CDR3 nucleotide sequence: TGTGCCAGCAGCTCGGACAGGAAAAACTACGAGCAGTACTTC.

The chain joins TRBV25-1 to TRBJ2-7; TRBD1 matches 10 bases. Germline assignment: CDR1 MGHDK and CDR2 SYGVNS. This CDR3 region has 16 residues. After removal of 4 bases from V and 7 bases from J, the junction contained 13 bases not matched to a gene. Here the CDR3 DNA reads TGTGCCAGCAGTGCAACCTCCGGGACAGGGGCCTCGGAGCAGTACTTC. The encoded protein is CASSATSGTGASEQYF.

The genes are TRBV7-2 and TRBJ1-1; D remains unclear. V was shortened by 1 base and J by 0 bases, with 3 bases between the two germline ends. The germline V gene has CDR1 SGHTA and CDR2 FQGNSA. The CDR3 spans 13 residues. In DNA form, the CDR3 reads TGTGCCAGCAGCTTAGAGCTGAACACTGAAGCTTTCTTT. This sequence encodes CASSLELNTEAFF. The full variable domain, rest sourced from reference TRBV7-2 and TRBJ1-1, is GAGVSQSPSNKVTEKGKDVELRCDPISGHTALYWYRQSLGQGLEFLIYFQGNSAPDKSGLPSDRFSAERTGGSVSTLTIQRTQQEDSAVYLCASSLELNTEAFFGQGTRLTVV.

V usage is TRBV10-3 and J usage is TRBJ1-6; possible D gene TRBD1, 6 bases. Germline V gene data show CDR1 as ENHRY and CDR2 as SYGVKD. V lost 0 bases and J 9 bases, leaving 24 bases between the germline ends. This CDR3 region has 19 residues. CDR3 DNA: TGTGCCATCAGTGAGTCGGGGGCGGCAGGGGTCAAGGATACTTCACCCCTCCACTTT. Translated: CAISESGAAGVKDTSPLHF.

This clone appeared a single time. The rearrangement joins TRBV6-5 to TRBJ2-7, with D unresolved. The CDR3 covers 15 residues. Germline V lookup: CDR1 MNHEY, CDR2 SVGAGI. The V end was cut by 5 bases, the J end by 1 base, with 15 bases between. The CDR3 loop is CASSISPSLSYEQYF. The CDR3, as DNA: TGTGCCAGCAGTATAAGCCCCAGTTTATCCTACGAGCAGTACTTC.

The rearrangement links TRBV19 to TRBJ1-2; the D is unclear. Germline CDR1 is LNHDA and CDR2 is SQIVND (reference sequence). The CDR3 loop spans 11 amino acids. The CDR3 nucleotides read TGTGGGACGGAGTCTAACTATGGCTACACCTTC. Amino acid sequence: CGTESNYGYTF.